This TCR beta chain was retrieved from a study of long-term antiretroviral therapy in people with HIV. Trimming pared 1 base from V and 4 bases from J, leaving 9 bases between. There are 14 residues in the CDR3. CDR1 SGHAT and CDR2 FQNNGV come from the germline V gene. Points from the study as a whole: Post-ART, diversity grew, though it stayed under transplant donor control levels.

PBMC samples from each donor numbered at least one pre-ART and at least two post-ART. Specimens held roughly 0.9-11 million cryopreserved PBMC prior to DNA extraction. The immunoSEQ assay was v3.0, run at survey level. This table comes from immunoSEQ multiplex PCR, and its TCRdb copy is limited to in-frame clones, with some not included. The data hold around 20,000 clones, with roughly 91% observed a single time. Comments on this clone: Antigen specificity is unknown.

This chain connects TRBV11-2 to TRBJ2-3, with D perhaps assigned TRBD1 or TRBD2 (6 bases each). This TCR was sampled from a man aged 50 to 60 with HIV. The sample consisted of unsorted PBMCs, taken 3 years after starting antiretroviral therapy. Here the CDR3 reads CASSLVGGADTQYF. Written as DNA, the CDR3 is TGTGCCAGCAGCTTAGTGGGGGGCGCAGATACGCAGTATTTT.